This T cell receptor beta chain is drawn from a study of human T cells and chemical hapten exposure. About the research overall: Investigators sensitized about 2 cm by about 2 cm of upper inner arm skin with 2% DPC.

Described time point: pre-sensitization, week 0. The sample's treatment: therapeutic diphenylcyclopropenone sensitization with weekly scalp DPC. MiXCR was run by TCRdb on the RACE reads, yielding one entry per CDR3 protein. The repertoire includes more than 250,000 distinct CDR3 sequences, about 9% of them detected once, and less than 3% sits in the top ten. Specimen: whole blood, collected in connection with sensitization to the hapten diphenylcyclopropenone (DPC). The receptor's source is a woman aged 35 to 49 with alopecia areata. Some clones in this sample may be carry-over from other donors' samples.

CDR3 nucleotide sequence: TGTGCCATCGGGGTCGCAGGCGCCTTGGAGCCCCAGCATTTT. Residues: CAIGVAGALEPQHF. The rearrangement joins TRBV10-3 to TRBJ1-5, with unresolved D. This CDR3 region has 14 residues. V gave up 8 bases and J gave up 8 bases, with 19 bases separating them. CDR1 is ENHRY, CDR2 SYGVKD, per germline.